Sequencing of this TCR beta chain was carried out in a study of response to subunit inactivated influenza vaccine. TCRdb ran MiXCR on the RT-PCR reads and lists one entry per CDR3 protein. The table includes fewer than 800,000 distinct CDR3 sequences, around 14% detected once. This clonotype was seen only a few times. V shed 5 bases and J shed 11 bases, with 15 bases lying between them. CDR3 length: 12 amino acids. CDR1 and CDR2 from the germline V gene are SNHLY and FYNNEI. The sample in question was PBMCs from blood, obtained approximately 13 days after vaccination. The source is a man in his fifties who received an inactivated influenza vaccine. J is TRBJ1-1 and V is TRBV2; D is undetermined. As DNA, the CDR3 is TGTGCCAGCAGTCAAGTCTGGATGCAGGCTTTCTTT. Translated, it gives CASSQVWMQAFF.